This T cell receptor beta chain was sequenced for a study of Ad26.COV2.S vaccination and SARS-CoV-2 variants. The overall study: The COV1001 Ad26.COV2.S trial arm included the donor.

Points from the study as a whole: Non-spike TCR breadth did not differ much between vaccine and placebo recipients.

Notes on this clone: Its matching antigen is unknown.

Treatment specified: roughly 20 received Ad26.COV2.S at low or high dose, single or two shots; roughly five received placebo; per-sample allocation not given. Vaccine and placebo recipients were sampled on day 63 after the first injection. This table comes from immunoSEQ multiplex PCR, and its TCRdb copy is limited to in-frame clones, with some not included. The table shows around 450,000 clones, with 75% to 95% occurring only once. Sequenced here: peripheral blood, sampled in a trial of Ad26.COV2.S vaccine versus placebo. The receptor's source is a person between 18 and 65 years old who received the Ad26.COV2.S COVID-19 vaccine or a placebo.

The CDR3 region has the DNA TGTGCCAGCAGCACCCCGAGGCCCTGGGGCCGCTCCTACGAGCAGTACTTC. Residues: CASSTPRPWGRSYEQYF. V gene TRBV11-2 combines with J gene TRBJ2-7, with D perhaps TRBD1 (5 bases). The CDR3 is 17 residues long. Germline V CDR1 and CDR2: SGHAT, FQNNGV. The V end lost 5 bases, the J end lost 0 bases, and 20 bases lay between the germline ends.